This T cell receptor beta chain emerged from a study of CD4 T cells in relation to SARS-CoV-2 and coronaviruses. Whole-study findings and limits: SARS-CoV-2-driven expansion was significantly weaker in crossreactive than monoreactive clones. Roughly three fifths of donors had memory CD4+ clonotypes crossrecognizing SARS-CoV-2 and common cold coronavirus spike.

The data were produced by immunoSEQ multiplex PCR, yet TCRdb's version contains in-frame clones alone and is incomplete. The data show about 28,000 clones, less than 85% seen once. Regarding this clone: Its cognate antigen is unknown.

The germline gives CDR1 ENHRY, CDR2 SYGVKD. The CDR3 contains 15 residues. Trimming cost V 3 bases and J 5 bases; bases outside gene matches: 7. CD4+ T cells from unexposed donors were obtained before the COVID-19 pandemic (2011-2018). CD4+ T cells were isolated from the cells after roughly 11 days of culture. The sequencing input was CD4+ T cells from PBMCs, cultured in vitro. The sequence was obtained from a human donor in good health. The genes are TRBV10-3 and TRBJ2-3, with 8 bases that match TRBD2. This CDR3 reads CAISDHGGAKDTQYF. The CDR3 coding sequence is TGTGCCATCAGTGACCACGGGGGGGCCAAAGATACGCAGTATTTT.